This T cell receptor (delta chain) was observed in a study of gamma-delta chains in newborns, infants, children. For the study at large: Microbial exposure reportedly drives polyclonal innate γδ T cell expansion after birth.

TCRdb ran CATT on the reads. The repertoire holds a few thousand delta-chain clones, with under 3% as singletons. Between the trimmed V and J ends, which lost 2 bases and 0 bases, there was a span of 16 bases. CDR1 and CDR2 (germline): GEAIGNYY, EKD. The CDR3 runs 19 residues. Sequencing input: blood. The chain recombines TRDV2 with TRDJ3, with D possibly TRDD3 on 6 matching bases. The sequence derives from a child who was a newborn, infant or young child, either healthy, febrile or measles-vaccinated (not recorded which). The DNA for the CDR3 is TGTGCCTGTGACATGGGGGCTACCCCTAGCTCCTGGGACACCCGACAGATGTTTTTC. Its translation: CACDMGATPSSWDTRQMFF.